One T cell receptor beta chain is described in this entry. This CDR3 contains 18 residues. V lost 4 bases, J lost 5 bases, and 11 bases stayed unmatched. Germline values: CDR1 SGHVS, CDR2 FQNEAQ. This entry comes from a study of blood T cell repertoires in COVID-19. At the level of the study: In each case, the material was cDNA or gDNA derived from T cells, B-cell-depleted T cells, or PBMCs.

Produced via immunoSEQ multiplex PCR; TCRdb's table is partial and in-frame only. Of roughly 200,000 clones in the sample, approximately 91% are singletons; the top ten hold 5.5% to 7.5%. The clonotype was recovered from a man aged 40-49 years with acute or convalescent COVID-19. The rearrangement uses TRBV7-8 and TRBJ1-6; TRBD1 agrees at 10 bases. The sample comprised peripheral blood. CDR3 DNA: TGTGCCAGCAGCTCAAACCCTAGGACAGGGGGGGATAATTCACCCCTCCACTTT. It yields the protein CASSSNPRTGGDNSPLHF. Looking up the rest from reference TRBV7-8 and TRBJ1-6 gives the full variable domain: GAGVSQSPRYKVAKRGQDVALRCDPISGHVSLFWYQQALGQGPEFLTYFQNEAQLDKSGLPSDRFFAERPEGSVSTLKIQRTQQEDSAVYLCASSSNPRTGGDNSPLHFGNGTRLTVT.